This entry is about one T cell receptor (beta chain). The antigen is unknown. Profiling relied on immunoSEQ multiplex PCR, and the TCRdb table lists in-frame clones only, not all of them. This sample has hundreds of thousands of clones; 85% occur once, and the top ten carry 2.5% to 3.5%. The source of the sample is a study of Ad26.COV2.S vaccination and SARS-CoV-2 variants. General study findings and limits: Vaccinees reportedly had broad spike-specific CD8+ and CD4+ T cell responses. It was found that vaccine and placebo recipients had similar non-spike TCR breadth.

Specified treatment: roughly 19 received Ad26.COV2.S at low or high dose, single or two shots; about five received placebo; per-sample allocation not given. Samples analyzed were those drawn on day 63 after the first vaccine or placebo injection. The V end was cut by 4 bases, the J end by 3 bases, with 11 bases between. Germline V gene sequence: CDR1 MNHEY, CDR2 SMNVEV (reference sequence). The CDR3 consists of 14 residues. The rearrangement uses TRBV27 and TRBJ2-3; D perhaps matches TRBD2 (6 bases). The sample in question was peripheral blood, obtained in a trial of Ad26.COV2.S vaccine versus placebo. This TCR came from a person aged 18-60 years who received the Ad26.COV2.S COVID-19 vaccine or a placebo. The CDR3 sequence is CASSYTGTTDTQYF. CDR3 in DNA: TGTGCCAGCAGTTACACCGGGACTACAGATACGCAGTATTTT.